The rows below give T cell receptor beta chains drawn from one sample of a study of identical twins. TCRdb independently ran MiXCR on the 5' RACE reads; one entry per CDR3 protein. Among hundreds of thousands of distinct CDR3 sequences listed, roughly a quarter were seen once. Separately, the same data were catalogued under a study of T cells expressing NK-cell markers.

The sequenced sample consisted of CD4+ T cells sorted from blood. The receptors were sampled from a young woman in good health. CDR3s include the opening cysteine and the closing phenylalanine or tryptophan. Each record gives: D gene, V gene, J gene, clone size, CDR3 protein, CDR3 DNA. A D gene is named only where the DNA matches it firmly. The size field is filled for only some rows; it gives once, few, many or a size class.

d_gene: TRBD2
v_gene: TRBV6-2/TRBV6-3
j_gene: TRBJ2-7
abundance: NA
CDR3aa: CASKTGGMVQYF
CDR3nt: TGTGCCAGCAAAACGGGAGGGATGGTGCAGTACTTC

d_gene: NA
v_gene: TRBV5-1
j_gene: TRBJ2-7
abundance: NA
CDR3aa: CASSLASHEQYF
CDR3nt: TGCGCCAGCAGCTTGGCCAGCCACGAGCAGTACTTC

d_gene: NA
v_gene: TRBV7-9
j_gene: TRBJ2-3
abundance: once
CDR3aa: CASSLEGFSTDTQYF
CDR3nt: TGTGCCAGCAGCTTAGAGGGGTTTAGCACAGATACGCAGTATTTT

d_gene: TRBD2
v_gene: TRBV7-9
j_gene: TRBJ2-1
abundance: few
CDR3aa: CAGQKRGGFDEQFF
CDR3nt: TGTGCCGGACAAAAGCGGGGGGGCTTCGATGAGCAGTTCTTC

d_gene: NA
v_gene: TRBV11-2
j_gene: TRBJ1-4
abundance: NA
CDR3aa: CASSSFSGDDEKLFF
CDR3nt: TGTGCCAGCAGCTCCTTTTCCGGGGACGATGAAAAACTGTTTTTT

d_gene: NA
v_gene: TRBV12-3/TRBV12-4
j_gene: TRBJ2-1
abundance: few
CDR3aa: CASSFPGRNEQFF
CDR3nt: TGTGCCAGCAGTTTTCCGGGGCGGAATGAGCAGTTCTTC

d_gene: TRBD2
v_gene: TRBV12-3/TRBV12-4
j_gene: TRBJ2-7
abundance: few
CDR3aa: CASSLWGRTSISYEQYF
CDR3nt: TGTGCCAGCAGCCTGTGGGGACGGACTAGCATCTCCTACGAGCAGTACTTC

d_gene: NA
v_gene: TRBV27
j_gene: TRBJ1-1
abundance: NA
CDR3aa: CASSISGRTEAFF
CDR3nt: TGTGCCAGCAGTATTTCTGGGCGGACTGAAGCTTTCTTT

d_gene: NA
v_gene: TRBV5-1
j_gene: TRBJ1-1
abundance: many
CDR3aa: CASSLSPGNTEAFF
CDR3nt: TGCGCCAGCAGCTTGTCCCCCGGAAACACTGAAGCTTTCTTT

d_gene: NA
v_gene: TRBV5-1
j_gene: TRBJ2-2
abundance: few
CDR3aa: CASSSSKDTGELFF
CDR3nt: TGCGCCAGCAGCTCCTCTAAAGACACCGGGGAGCTGTTTTTT

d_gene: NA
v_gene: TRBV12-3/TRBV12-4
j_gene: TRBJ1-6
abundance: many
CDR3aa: CASSFSRNHSPLHF
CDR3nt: TGTGCCAGCAGTTTTAGCAGGAATCATTCACCCCTCCACTTT

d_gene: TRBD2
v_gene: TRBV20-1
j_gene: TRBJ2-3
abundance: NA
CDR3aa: CSARDGRGDSDTQYF
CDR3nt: TGCAGTGCTAGAGATGGGCGGGGGGACTCGGATACGCAGTATTTT

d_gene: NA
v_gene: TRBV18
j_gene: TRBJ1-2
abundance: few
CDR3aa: CASSPPGNGYTF
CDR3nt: TGTGCCAGCTCACCACCAGGAAATGGCTACACCTTC

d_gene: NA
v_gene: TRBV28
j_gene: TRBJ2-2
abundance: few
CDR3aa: CAIQRGGPGELFF
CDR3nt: TGTGCCATACAACGTGGGGGGCCCGGGGAGCTGTTTTTT

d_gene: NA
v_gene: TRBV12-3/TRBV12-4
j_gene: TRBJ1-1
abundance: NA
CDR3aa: CASSPRQVNTEAFF
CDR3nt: TGTGCCAGCAGTCCAAGACAGGTGAACACTGAAGCTTTCTTT

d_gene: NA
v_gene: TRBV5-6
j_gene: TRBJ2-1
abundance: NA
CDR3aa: CASSPSFDEQFF
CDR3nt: TGTGCCAGCAGCCCCAGCTTCGATGAGCAGTTCTTC

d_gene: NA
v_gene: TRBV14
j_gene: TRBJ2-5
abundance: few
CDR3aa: CASTTVQGGTQYF
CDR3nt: TGTGCCAGCACCACGGTACAGGGAGGGACCCAGTACTTC

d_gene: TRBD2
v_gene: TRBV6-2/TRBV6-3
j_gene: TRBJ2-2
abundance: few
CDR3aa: CASSYGLAGGPKTGELFF
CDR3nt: TGTGCCAGCAGTTACGGACTAGCGGGAGGGCCGAAAACCGGGGAGCTGTTTTTT

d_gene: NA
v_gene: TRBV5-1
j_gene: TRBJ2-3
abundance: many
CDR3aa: CASSITDTQYF
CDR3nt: TGCGCCAGCTCGATCACAGATACGCAGTATTTT

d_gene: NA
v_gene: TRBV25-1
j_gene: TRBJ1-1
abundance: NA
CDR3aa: CASTTEGGTEAFF
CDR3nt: TGTGCCAGCACCACCGAGGGCGGCACTGAAGCTTTCTTT

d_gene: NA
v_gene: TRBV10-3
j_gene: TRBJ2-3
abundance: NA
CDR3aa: CAISESGSKDTQYF
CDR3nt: TGTGCCATCAGTGAGTCCGGCTCCAAGGATACGCAGTATTTT

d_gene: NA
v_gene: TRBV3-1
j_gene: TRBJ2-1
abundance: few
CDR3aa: CASSQWRGIYNEQFF
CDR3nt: TGTGCCAGCAGCCAATGGAGGGGGATTTACAATGAGCAGTTCTTC

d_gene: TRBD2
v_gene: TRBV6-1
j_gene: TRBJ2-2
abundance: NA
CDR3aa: CASSPLAGITGELFF
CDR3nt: TGTGCCAGCAGCCCACTAGCGGGTATCACCGGGGAGCTGTTTTTT

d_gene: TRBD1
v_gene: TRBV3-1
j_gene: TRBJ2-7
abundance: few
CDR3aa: CASSRLTGGNEQYF
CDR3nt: TGTGCCAGCAGCCGTCTGACAGGGGGAAACGAGCAGTACTTC

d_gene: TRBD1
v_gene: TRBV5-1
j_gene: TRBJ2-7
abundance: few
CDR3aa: CASSLTGVTTYEQYF
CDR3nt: TGCGCCAGCAGCTTAACAGGGGTAACCACCTACGAGCAGTACTTC

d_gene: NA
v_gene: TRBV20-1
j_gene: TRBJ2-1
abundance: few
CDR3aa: CSATPTYNEQFF
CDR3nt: TGCAGTGCTACACCCACATACAATGAGCAGTTCTTC

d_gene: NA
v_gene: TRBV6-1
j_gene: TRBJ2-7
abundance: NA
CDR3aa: CASSPRDATWSEQYF
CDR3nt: TGTGCCAGCAGCCCCCGGGACGCTACGTGGAGCGAGCAGTACTTC

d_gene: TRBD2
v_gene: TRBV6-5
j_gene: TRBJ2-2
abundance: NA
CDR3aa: CASSYSILAGNTGELFF
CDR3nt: TGTGCCAGCAGTTACTCGATACTAGCGGGAAACACCGGGGAGCTGTTTTTT

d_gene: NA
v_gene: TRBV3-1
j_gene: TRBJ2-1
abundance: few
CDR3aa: CASSQKRRSGEQFF
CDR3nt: TGTGCCAGCAGCCAAAAAAGAAGGAGCGGTGAGCAGTTCTTC

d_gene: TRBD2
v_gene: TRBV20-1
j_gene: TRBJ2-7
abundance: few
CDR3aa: CSAGRYSGSAYEQYF
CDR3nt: TGCAGTGCTGGAAGGTATAGCGGGAGCGCCTACGAGCAGTACTTC

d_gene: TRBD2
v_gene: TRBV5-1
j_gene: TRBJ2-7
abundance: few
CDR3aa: CASRKLAGDYEQYF
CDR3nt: TGCGCCAGCAGGAAACTAGCGGGGGACTACGAGCAGTACTTC

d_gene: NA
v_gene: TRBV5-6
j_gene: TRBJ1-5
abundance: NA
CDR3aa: CASSFHGFNQPQHF
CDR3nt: TGTGCCAGCAGCTTCCACGGATTTAATCAGCCCCAGCATTTT

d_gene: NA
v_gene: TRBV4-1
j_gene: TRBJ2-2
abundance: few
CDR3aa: CASSQDARGGTGELFF
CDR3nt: TGCGCCAGCAGCCAAGATGCCAGAGGGGGCACCGGGGAGCTGTTTTTT

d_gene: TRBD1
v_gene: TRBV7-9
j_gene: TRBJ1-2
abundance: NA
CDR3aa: CASRPGTGSYGYTF
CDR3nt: TGTGCCAGCAGACCGGGGACAGGGAGCTATGGCTACACCTTC

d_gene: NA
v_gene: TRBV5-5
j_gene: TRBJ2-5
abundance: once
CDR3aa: CAMSPGLTGTQYF
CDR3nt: TGTGCCATGAGCCCTGGACTAACCGGGACCCAGTACTTC

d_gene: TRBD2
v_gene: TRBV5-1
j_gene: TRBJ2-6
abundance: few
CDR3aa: CASSLLAGKTSGANVLTF
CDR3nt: TGCGCCAGCAGCTTACTAGCGGGGAAGACCTCTGGGGCCAACGTCCTGACTTTC

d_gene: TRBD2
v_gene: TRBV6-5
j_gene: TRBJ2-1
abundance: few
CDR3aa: CASSYYAGAIGEQFF
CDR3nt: TGTGCCAGCAGTTACTACGCGGGAGCGATTGGTGAGCAGTTCTTC

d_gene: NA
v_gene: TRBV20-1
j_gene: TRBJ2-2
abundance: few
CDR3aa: CSASQRGHTGELFF
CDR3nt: TGCAGTGCCTCACAGAGGGGCCACACCGGGGAGCTGTTTTTT

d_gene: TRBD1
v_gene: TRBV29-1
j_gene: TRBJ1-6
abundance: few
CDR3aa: CSVGGGGNSPLHF
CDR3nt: TGCAGCGTTGGAGGGGGCGGGAATTCACCCCTCCACTTT

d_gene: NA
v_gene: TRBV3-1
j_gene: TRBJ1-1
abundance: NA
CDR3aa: CASSPWERNTEAFF
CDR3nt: TGTGCCAGCAGCCCTTGGGAGAGGAACACTGAAGCTTTCTTT

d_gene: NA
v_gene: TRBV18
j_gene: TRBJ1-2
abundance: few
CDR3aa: CASSPGQDFYGYTF
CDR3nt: TGTGCCAGCTCACCGGGACAAGATTTCTATGGCTACACCTTC